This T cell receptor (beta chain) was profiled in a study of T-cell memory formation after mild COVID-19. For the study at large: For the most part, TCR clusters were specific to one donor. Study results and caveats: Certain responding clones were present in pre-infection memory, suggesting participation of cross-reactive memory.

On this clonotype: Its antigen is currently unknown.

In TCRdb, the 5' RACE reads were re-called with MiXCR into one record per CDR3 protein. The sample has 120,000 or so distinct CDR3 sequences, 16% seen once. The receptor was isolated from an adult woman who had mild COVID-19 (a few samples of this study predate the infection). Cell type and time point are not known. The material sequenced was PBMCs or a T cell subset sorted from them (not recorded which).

The CDR3 bases are TGTGCCAGCAGCAAGGGACAGGGCGCCGAGCAGTACTTC. Its protein product is CASSKGQGAEQYF. The chain carries TRBV5-6 and TRBJ2-7, with 9 bases matching TRBD1. Germline V gene sequence: CDR1 SGHDT, CDR2 YYEEEE. The CDR3 has 13 residues. The V gene end was trimmed by 4 bases and the J gene end by 6 bases; junction bases not matched to a gene: 5.